The next 9 T cell receptor beta chains were all read from a single sample in a study of blood T cell repertoires in COVID-19 (dated by TCRdb to the early 2020s). Library prep was done by the immunoSEQ multiplex PCR assay. Drawn from immuneACCESS, this table holds only the in-frame rearrangements with V and J called that TCRdb kept. Clones are partly lost; checked studies trace under half to an unresolved V gene and leave the rest unexplained. The sample has hundreds of thousands of clones on record, 85% to 90% of them singletons. Approximately 1.4% of the sample goes to the ten largest clones. Sequencing was done on a sample of peripheral blood. The receptors stem from a woman in her thirties or forties who had recovered from COVID-19.

The genes are TRBV5-1 and TRBJ1-6; 9 positions match TRBD1. Germline CDR1 and CDR2: SGHRS and YFSETQ. Trimming cost V 4 bases and J 9 bases; bases outside gene matches: 8. This CDR3 spans 15 amino acids. CDR3: CASSVSGQGGSPLHF. DNA for the CDR3: TGCGCCAGCAGCGTGTCGGGACAGGGCGGTTCACCCCTCCACTTT.

The chain combines TRBV6-6 with TRBJ1-6; D gene unclear. V was trimmed by 6 bases and J by 13 bases, leaving 19 bases between them. CDR3 size: 14 residues. Germline V gene lookup returns CDR1 MNHNY and CDR2 SVGAGI (reference sequence). CDR3 coding DNA: TGTGCCAGCAGCGATTCTCAAATTTTTACTCCCCTCCACTTT. Its protein product is CASSDSQIFTPLHF.

This rearrangement joins TRBV5-1 to TRBJ1-1, with TRBD1 matching 10 bases. The V gene's germline CDR1 is SGHRS and CDR2 YFSETQ. The CDR3 is made up of 16 amino acids. Trimming took 0 bases from V and 1 from J; bases not matched to a gene: 3. CDR3 in DNA: TGCGCCAGCAGCTTGGGACAGGGGGCCGGGAACACTGAAGCTTTCTTT. This encodes CASSLGQGAGNTEAFF. Together with reference TRBV5-1 and TRBJ1-1, the CDR3 gives the full variable domain: KAGVTQTPRYLIKTRGQQVTLSCSPISGHRSVSWYQQTPGQGLQFLFEYFSETQRNKGNFPGRFSGRQFSNSRSEMNVSTLELGDSALYLCASSLGQGAGNTEAFFGQGTRLTVV.

V usage is TRBV5-1 and J usage is TRBJ2-3; 8 nucleotides line up with TRBD1. V lost 6 bases, J lost 0 bases, and 12 bases stayed unmatched. Per germline, CDR1 SGHRS and CDR2 YFSETQ. The CDR3 totals 17 residues. The CDR3 region has the DNA TGCGCCAGCAACGACAGGGGAGGAGGCATCAGCACAGATACGCAGTATTTT. Translating gives CASNDRGGGISTDTQYF.

The chain combines TRBV29-1 with TRBJ1-2; tentatively, D is TRBD1 (5 bases). V lost 4 bases and J lost 7, with 13 bases in between. The CDR3 is made up of 12 amino acids. Germline CDR1 reads SQVTM; CDR2 reads ANQGSEA. The DNA for the CDR3 is TGCAGCGTTGGGAAGGGGTTGGGTGGCTACACCTTC. Its translation: CSVGKGLGGYTF.

The table lists this clone with a count of one. The gene calls are TRBV6-6 and TRBJ2-7; TRBD1 agrees at 7 bases. The germline V gene has CDR1 MNHNY and CDR2 SVGAGI (reference sequence). The length of the CDR3 is 14 residues. V dropped 9 bases and J dropped 3; count of bases not matched to a gene: 11. The CDR3 is CASQKPGQNYEQYF. The CDR3 DNA follows: TGTGCCAGTCAAAAACCGGGACAGAACTACGAGCAGTACTTC.

The chain has TRBV20-1 and TRBJ2-7; 8 bases align to TRBD1. Germline CDR1 and CDR2: DFQATT and SNEGSKA (reference sequence). V lost 3 bases to trimming and J lost 5 bases; unmatched junction nucleotides: 9. This CDR3 has 14 residues. In DNA, the CDR3 is TGCAGTGCTAGTCCGGGACAGGACGGGCACGAGCAGTACTTC. Translated: CSASPGQDGHEQYF.

This sequence joins TRBV6-5 and TRBJ1-2; no reliable D call. The CDR3 length is 13 residues. V shed 2 bases and J shed 7 bases, with 11 bases lying between them. Germline CDR1 reads MNHEY; CDR2 reads SVGAGI. The CDR3 sequence: CASSYPNWSGYTF. The CDR3 coding sequence is TGTGCCAGCAGTTACCCGAACTGGAGTGGCTACACCTTC.

V gene TRBV18 combines with J gene TRBJ2-3, with TRBD2 matching 10 bases. Germline CDR1 KGHSH, CDR2 LQKENI. CDR3 length: 15 residues. Unmatched junction bases numbered 5, after V lost 6 bases and J lost 2 bases. The CDR3 here is CASSQRGGNTDTQYF. The CDR3 DNA reads TGTGCCAGCTCCCAGCGGGGGGGAAACACAGATACGCAGTATTTT.